This TCR beta chain is drawn from a study of T cells in Graves' hyperthyroidism and ophthalmopathy. Using RNA transcripts as the source, TCR beta CDR3 regions were amplified. With the HTBI primer set, the TCR CDR3 went through a first round of RT-PCR. TCRdb passed the multiplex PCR reads through MiXCR, listing each CDR3 protein once. The sample lists some 300,000 distinct CDR3 sequences; roughly a fifth were seen once. The ends were cut back, 0 bases at V and 3 bases at J, with 12 bases in the middle. CDR3 length equals 15 residues. Germline V gene data show CDR1 as DFQATT and CDR2 as SNEGSKA (reference sequence).

V is TRBV20-1 and J is TRBJ1-5; D not certain. The sequencing input was blood. This TCR was sampled from a man aged 45-60 years with Graves' ophthalmopathy. CDR3 nucleotide sequence: TGCAGTGCTAGAGATGGTGGAGGCACCAATCAGCCCCAGCATTTT. It specifies CSARDGGGTNQPQHF.